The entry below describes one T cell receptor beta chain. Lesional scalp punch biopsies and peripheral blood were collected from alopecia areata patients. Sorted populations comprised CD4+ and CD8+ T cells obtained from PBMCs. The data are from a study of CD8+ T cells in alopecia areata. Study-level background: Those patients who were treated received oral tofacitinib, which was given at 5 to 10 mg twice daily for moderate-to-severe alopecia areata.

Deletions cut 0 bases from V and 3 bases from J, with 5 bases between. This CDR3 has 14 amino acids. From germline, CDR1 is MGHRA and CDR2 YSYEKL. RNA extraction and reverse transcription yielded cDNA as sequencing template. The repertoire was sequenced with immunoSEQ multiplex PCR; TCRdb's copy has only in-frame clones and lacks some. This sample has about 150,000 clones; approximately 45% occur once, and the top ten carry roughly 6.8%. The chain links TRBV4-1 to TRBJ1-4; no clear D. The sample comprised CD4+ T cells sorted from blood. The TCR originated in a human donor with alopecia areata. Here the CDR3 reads CASSQERSNEKLFF. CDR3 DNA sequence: TGCGCCAGCAGCCAAGAGAGGTCTAATGAAAAACTGTTTTTT.